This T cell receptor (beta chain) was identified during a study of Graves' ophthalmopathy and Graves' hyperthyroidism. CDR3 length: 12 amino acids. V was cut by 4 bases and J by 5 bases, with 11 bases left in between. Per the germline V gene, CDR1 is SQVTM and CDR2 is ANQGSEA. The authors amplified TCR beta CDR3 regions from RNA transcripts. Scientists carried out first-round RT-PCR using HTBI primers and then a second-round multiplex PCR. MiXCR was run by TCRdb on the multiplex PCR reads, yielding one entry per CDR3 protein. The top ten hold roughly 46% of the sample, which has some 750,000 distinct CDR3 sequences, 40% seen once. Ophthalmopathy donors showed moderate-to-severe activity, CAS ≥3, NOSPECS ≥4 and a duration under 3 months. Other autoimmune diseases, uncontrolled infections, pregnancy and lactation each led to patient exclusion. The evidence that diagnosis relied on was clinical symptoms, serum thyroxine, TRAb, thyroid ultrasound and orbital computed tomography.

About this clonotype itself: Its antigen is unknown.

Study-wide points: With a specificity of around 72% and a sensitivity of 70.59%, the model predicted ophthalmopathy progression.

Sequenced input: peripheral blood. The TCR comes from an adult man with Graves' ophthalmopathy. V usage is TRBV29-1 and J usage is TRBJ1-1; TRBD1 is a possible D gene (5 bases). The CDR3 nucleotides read TGCAGCGTTGTTAGGGGCAGAACTGAAGCTTTCTTT. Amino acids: CSVVRGRTEAFF.